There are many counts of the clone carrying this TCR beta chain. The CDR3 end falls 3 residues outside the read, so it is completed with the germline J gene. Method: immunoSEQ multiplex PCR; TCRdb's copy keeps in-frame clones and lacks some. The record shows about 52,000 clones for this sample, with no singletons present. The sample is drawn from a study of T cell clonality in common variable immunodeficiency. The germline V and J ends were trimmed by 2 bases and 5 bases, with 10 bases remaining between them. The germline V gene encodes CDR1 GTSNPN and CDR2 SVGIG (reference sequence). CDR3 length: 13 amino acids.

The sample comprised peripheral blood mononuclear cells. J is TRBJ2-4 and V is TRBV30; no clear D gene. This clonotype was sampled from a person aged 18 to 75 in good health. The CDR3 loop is CAWSQGYQNIQYF. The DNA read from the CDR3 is TGTGCCTGGAGTCAAGGGTACCAAAACATT.